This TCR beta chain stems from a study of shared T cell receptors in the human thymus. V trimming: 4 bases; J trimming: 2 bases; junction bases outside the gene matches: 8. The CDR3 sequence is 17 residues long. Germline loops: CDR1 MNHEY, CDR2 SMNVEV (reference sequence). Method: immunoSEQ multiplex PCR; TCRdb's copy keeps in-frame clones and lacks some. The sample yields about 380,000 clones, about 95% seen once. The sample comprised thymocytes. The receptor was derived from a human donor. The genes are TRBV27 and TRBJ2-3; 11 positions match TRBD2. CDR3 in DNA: TGTGCCAGCAGTTCCCGATCGACTAGCGGGGACACAGATACGCAGTATTTT. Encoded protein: CASSSRSTSGDTDTQYF.